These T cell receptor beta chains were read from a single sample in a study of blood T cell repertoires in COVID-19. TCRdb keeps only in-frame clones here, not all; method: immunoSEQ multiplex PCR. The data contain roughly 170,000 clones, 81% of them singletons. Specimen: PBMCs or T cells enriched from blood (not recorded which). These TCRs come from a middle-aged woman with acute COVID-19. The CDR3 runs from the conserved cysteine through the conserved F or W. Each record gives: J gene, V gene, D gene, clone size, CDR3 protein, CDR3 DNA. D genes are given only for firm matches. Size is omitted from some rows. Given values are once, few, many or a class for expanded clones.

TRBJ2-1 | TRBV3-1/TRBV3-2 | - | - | CASSQDRGSYNEQFF | TGTGCCAGCAGCCAAGATCGCGGTTCCTACAATGAGCAGTTCTTC
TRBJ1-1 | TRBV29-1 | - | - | CSVEDEVGFSHTEAFF | TGCAGCGTTGAAGACGAGGTGGGTTTCTCCCACACTGAAGCTTTCTTT
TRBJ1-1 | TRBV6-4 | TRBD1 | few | CASSASPGQGEAFF | TGTGCCAGCAGTGCCTCTCCGGGACAGGGTGAAGCTTTCTTT
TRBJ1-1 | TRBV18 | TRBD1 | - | CASSPSAQGGTEAFF | TGTGCCAGCTCACCTAGCGCACAGGGGGGCACTGAAGCTTTCTTT
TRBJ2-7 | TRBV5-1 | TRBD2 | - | CASSWTSSSYEQYF | TGCGCCAGCAGCTGGACTAGCTCCTCCTACGAGCAGTACTTC
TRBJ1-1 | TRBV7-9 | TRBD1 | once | CASSLVRPGGRGWTEAFF | TGTGCCAGCAGCTTAGTACGACCAGGGGGTAGAGGGTGGACTGAAGCTTTCTTT
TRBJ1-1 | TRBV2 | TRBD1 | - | CASSDKTGGAVDTEAFF | TGTGCCAGCAGTGATAAGACAGGGGGCGCCGTGGACACTGAAGCTTTCTTT
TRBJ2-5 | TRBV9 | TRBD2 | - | CASSVAGGPEETQYF | TGTGCCAGCAGCGTAGCGGGAGGGCCGGAGGAGACCCAGTACTTC
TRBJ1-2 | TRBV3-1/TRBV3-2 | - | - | CASSPGASNYGYTF | TGTGCCAGCAGCCCAGGCGCCTCCAACTATGGCTACACCTTC
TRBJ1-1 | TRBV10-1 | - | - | CASSEGGARNTEAFF | TGCGCCAGCAGTGAGGGGGGCGCAAGGAACACTGAAGCTTTCTTT
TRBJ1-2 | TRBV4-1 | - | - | CASSQGGIYGYTF | TGCGCCAGCAGCCAAGGAGGGATCTATGGCTACACCTTC
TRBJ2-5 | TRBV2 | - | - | CASGGQETQYF | TGTGCCAGCGGAGGGCAAGAGACCCAGTACTTC
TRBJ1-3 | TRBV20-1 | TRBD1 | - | CSASDRAGNTIYF | TGCAGTGCTAGTGACAGGGCCGGAAACACCATATATTTT
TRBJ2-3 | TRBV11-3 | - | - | CASSSTGSTDTQYF | TGTGCCAGCAGCTCCACCGGGAGCACAGATACGCAGTATTTT
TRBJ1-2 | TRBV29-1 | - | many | CSVFAQGIYGYTF | TGCAGCGTTTTTGCCCAGGGAATCTATGGCTACACCTTC
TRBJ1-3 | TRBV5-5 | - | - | CASSLTLSGNTIYF | TGTGCCAGCAGCTTGACTCTCTCTGGAAACACCATATATTTT
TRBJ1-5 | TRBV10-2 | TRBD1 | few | CASGTGNQPQHF | TGCGCCAGCGGGACAGGCAATCAGCCCCAGCATTTT
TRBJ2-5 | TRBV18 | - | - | CASSPRQKETQYF | TGTGCCAGCTCGCCGAGACAGAAAGAGACCCAGTACTTC
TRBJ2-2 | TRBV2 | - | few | CASSPAGPNTGELFF | TGTGCCAGCAGTCCGGCAGGGCCCAACACCGGGGAGCTGTTTTTT
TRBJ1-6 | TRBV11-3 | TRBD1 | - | CASSLVGTVNSPLHF | TGTGCCAGCAGCTTAGTCGGGACAGTCAATTCACCCCTCCACTTT
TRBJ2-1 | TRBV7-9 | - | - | CASSLGGRLAYNEQFF | TGTGCCAGCAGCTTAGGAGGTCGGCTAGCGTACAATGAGCAGTTCTTC
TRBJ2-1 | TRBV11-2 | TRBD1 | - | CASSATDRGLSMEQFF | TGTGCCAGCAGCGCCACGGACAGGGGGCTATCCATGGAGCAGTTCTTC
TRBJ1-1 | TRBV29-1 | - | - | CSVVRSPNTEAFF | TGCAGCGTAGTCAGGTCCCCGAACACTGAAGCTTTCTTT
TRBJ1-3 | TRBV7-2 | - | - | CASSQGPPKYGNTIYF | TGTGCCAGCAGCCAGGGCCCTCCTAAGTACGGAAACACCATATATTTT
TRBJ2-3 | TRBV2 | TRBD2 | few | CASSEKGLAFRTDTQYF | TGTGCCAGCAGTGAGAAGGGACTAGCGTTTAGGACAGATACGCAGTATTTT
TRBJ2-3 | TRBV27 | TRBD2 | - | CASSSSLAGTDTQYF | TGTGCCAGCAGCTCATCACTAGCGGGCACAGATACGCAGTATTTT
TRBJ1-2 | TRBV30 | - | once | CAWSQGANYGYTF | TGTGCCTGGAGTCAAGGGGCTAACTATGGCTACACCTTC
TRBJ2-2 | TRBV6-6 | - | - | CASSQTANTGELFF | TGTGCCAGCAGCCAAACAGCGAACACCGGGGAGCTGTTTTTT
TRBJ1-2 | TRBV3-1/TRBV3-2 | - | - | CASSQVQANYGYTF | TGTGCCAGCAGCCAAGTTCAGGCCAACTATGGCTACACCTTC
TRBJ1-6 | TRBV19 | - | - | CASSRRVVDENSPLHF | TGTGCCAGTAGTCGGAGGGTGGTAGACGAGAATTCACCCCTCCACTTT
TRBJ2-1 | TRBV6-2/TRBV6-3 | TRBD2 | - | CASSHSAERELFF | TGTGCCAGCAGCCACTCGGCGGAGCGGGAACTGTTCTTC
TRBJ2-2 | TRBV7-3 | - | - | CASSSLNTGELFF | TGTGCCAGCAGCTCCCTAAACACCGGGGAGCTGTTTTTT
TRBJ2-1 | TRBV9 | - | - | CASSVAGTYNEQFF | TGTGCCAGCAGTGTCGCAGGGACCTACAATGAGCAGTTCTTC
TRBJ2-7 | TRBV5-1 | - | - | CASSPGVSTYEQYF | TGCGCCAGCAGCCCGGGAGTTTCCACCTACGAGCAGTACTTC
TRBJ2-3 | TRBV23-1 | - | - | CASNPQPGHLTDTQYF | TGCGCCAGCAACCCCCAACCGGGACACCTCACAGATACGCAGTATTTT
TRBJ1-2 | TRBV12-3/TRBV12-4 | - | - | CASSLALVDGYTF | TGTGCCAGCAGTTTAGCGCTCGTAGATGGCTACACCTTC
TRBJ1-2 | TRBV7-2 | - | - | CASSLQGGNINYGYTF | TGTGCCAGCAGCTTACAGGGCGGAAACATTAACTATGGCTACACCTTC
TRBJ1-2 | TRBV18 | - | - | CASSTDSNYGYTF | TGTGCCAGCTCGACGGACAGTAACTATGGCTACACCTTC
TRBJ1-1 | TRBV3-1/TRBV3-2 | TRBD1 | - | CASSYRQGARSTEAFF | TGTGCCAGCAGCTACCGACAGGGGGCGAGGAGTACTGAAGCTTTCTTT
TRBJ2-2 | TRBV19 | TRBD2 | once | CASSPLGRADGELFF | TGTGCCAGTAGTCCCCTGGGGAGGGCGGACGGGGAGCTGTTTTTT
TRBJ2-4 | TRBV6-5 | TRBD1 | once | CASRRTRDSQNIQYF | TGTGCCAGCAGGAGGACCCGGGACAGCCAAAACATTCAGTACTTC
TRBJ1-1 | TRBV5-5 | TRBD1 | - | CASSFTFRGLDTEAFF | TGTGCCAGCAGCTTCACGTTCAGGGGGCTGGACACTGAAGCTTTCTTT
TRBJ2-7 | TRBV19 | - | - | CASSIGSSYEQYF | TGTGCCAGTAGTATAGGTTCTTCCTACGAGCAGTACTTC
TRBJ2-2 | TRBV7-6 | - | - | CASSPPFGELFF | TGTGCCAGCAGCCCCCCTTTCGGGGAGCTGTTTTTT
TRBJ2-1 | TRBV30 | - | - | CAWSLADNEQFF | TGTGCCTGGAGTTTGGCAGACAATGAGCAGTTCTTC
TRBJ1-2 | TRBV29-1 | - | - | CSVERGQPTYGYTF | TGCAGCGTTGAAAGGGGCCAGCCCACCTATGGCTACACCTTC
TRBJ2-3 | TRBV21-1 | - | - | CASSTLAGGFPDTQYF | TGTGCCAGCAGCACCCTAGCGGGAGGTTTCCCAGATACGCAGTATTTT